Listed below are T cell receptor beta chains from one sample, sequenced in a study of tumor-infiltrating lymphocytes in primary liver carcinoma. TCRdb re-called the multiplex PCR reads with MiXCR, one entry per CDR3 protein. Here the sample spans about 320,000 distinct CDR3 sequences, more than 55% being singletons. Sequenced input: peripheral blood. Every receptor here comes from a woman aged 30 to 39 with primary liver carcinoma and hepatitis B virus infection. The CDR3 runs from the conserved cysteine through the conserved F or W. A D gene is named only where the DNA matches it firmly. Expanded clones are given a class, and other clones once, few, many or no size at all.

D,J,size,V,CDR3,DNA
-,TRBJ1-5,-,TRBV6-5,CVSSYEAGTQPQHF,TGTGTCAGCAGTTACGAGGCGGGGACTCAGCCCCAGCATTTT
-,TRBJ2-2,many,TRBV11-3,CASALIGELFF,TGTGCCAGCGCGTTAATCGGGGAGCTGTTTTTT
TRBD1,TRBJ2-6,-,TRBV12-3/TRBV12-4,CASGRNRGTVANVLTF,TGTGCCAGCGGTCGTAACAGGGGCACTGTGGCCAACGTCCTGACATTC
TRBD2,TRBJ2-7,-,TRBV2,CARGGLAGANEQYF,TGTGCCAGGGGGGGACTAGCGGGAGCCAACGAGCAGTACTTC
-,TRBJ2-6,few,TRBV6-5,CASNRDARSGANVLTF,TGTGCCAGCAATCGGGACGCAAGGTCTGGGGCCAACGTCCTGACTTTC
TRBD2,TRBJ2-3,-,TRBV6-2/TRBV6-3,CASRGGTSGYTDRQYF,TGTGCCAGCAGGGGGGGGACTAGCGGATACACAGATAGGCAGTATTTT
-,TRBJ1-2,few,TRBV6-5,CASSSPGCGYTF,TGTGCCAGCAGCTCGCCAGGCTGTGGCTACACCTTC
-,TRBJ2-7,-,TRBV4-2,CASSREHGDSYEQYF,TGTGCCAGCAGCCGCGAACACGGAGACTCCTACGAGCAGTACTTC
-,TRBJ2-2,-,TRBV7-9,CASRSTRELFF,TGTGCCAGCAGGTCAACCCGGGAGCTGTTTTTT
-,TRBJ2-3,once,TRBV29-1,CSVADHLADTHYF,TGCAGTGTTGCCGACCACCTCGCAGATACGCACTATTTT
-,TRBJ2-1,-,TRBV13,CASSAGYSYNEQFF,TGTGCCAGCTCAGCCGGATACTCCTACAATGAGCAGTTCTTC
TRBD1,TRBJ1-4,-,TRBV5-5,CASSLLGDRPNEKLFF,TGTGCCAGCAGCTTGCTGGGGGACAGGCCAAATGAAAAACTGTTTTTT
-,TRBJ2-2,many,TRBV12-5,CASSPGFNTGELFF,TGTGCTAGTTCCCCAGGCTTCAACACCGGGGAGCTGTTTTTT
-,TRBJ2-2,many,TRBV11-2,CASSLRASGTGELFF,TGTGCCAGCAGCCTCCGCGCGTCGGGCACCGGGGAGCTGTTTTTT
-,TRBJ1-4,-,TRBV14,CVSSLLTEGNEKLFF,TGTGTCAGCAGCCTCTTAACAGAAGGAAATGAAAAACTGTTTTTT
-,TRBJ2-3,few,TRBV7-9,CASTRGGTDTQYF,TGTGCCAGCACCCGAGGGGGCACAGATACGCAGTATTTT
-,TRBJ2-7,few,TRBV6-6,CATRGGAGEQYF,TGTGCCACCCGTGGTGGGGCCGGCGAGCAGTACTTC
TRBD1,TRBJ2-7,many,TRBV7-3,CASSLGQGNEQYF,TGTGCCAGCAGCTTAGGACAGGGGAACGAGCAGTACTTC